A selection of T cell receptor beta chains follows, all from one sample in a study of blood T cell repertoires in COVID-19. The repertoire was sequenced with immunoSEQ multiplex PCR; TCRdb's copy has only in-frame clones and lacks some. The sample holds almost 400,000 clones; 88% are singletons and the top ten take approximately 1%. The sequenced sample was PBMCs or T cells enriched from blood (not recorded which). The receptor set was obtained from a woman in her twenties or thirties with acute COVID-19. The CDR3 runs from the conserved cysteine through the conserved F or W. The order of the fields is J gene, D gene, V gene, clone size, CDR3 DNA, CDR3 protein. A D gene is named only where the DNA matches it firmly. Clone sizes are given selectively: once, few, many, or a class where the clone is expanded.

TRBJ2-1,-,TRBV12-3/TRBV12-4,-,TGTGCCAGCAGCCACGACTACTACAATGAGCAGTTCTTC,CASSHDYYNEQFF
TRBJ2-1,-,TRBV12-5,-,TGTGCTAGTGGTTTGTCCCTCGGAGCATACAATGAGCAGTTCTTC,CASGLSLGAYNEQFF
TRBJ2-3,TRBD2,TRBV30,-,TGTGCCTGGAGTGTAACTAGCGGGGGGGCACGTGATACGCAGTATTTT,CAWSVTSGGARDTQYF
TRBJ2-7,-,TRBV7-3,-,TGTGCCAGCAGCCCCGTGCCTAAGCAGTACTTC,CASSPVPKQYF
TRBJ1-5,-,TRBV5-5,-,TGTGCCAGCAGCGACACAGGGTACGGGCAGCCCCAGCATTTT,CASSDTGYGQPQHF
TRBJ2-1,TRBD2,TRBV24-1,-,TGTGCCACCAGTGGTTCAGCGGGGGGTTTCGATGAGCAGTTCTTC,CATSGSAGGFDEQFF
TRBJ1-1,TRBD1,TRBV2,-,TGTGCCAGCAGTGATAAGGACAGGGCCACTGAAGCTTTCTTT,CASSDKDRATEAFF
TRBJ1-1,-,TRBV18,-,TGTGCCAGCTCCCAGGAGGTTTGGAACACTGAAGCTTTCTTT,CASSQEVWNTEAFF
TRBJ2-7,-,TRBV4-1,-,TGCGCCAGCAGCCAGGTAAAGCGTGGCAGTGGCTACGAGCAGTACTTC,CASSQVKRGSGYEQYF
TRBJ2-4,-,TRBV10-2,-,TGCGCCAGCAGATCCCCCTCCGGAAACATTCAGTACTTC,CASRSPSGNIQYF
TRBJ2-1,TRBD2,TRBV2,-,TGTGCCAGCAGTCGACCCACTAGCGGGGGAAGATACAATGAGCAGTTCTTC,CASSRPTSGGRYNEQFF
TRBJ2-7,-,TRBV4-1,-,TGCGCCAGCAGCCAAGATCAGAACCCTTACTACGAGCAGTACTTC,CASSQDQNPYYEQYF
TRBJ1-2,-,TRBV5-1,-,TGCGCCAGCAGCTTGGAACACAGTTCCTATGGCTACACCTTC,CASSLEHSSYGYTF
TRBJ1-1,TRBD1,TRBV27,-,TGTGCCAGCAGTTTCCGGTGGGGACAGGTTTCTGAAGCTTTCTTT,CASSFRWGQVSEAFF
TRBJ2-1,TRBD2,TRBV5-1,-,TGCGCCAGCAGCTTGGCTAGCGGGGGAGGCAATGAGCAGTTCTTC,CASSLASGGGNEQFF
TRBJ1-5,-,TRBV6-6,-,TGTGCCAGCAGTTCCCAGACAAGTACCTCAAGACAGCCCCAGCATTTT,CASSSQTSTSRQPQHF
TRBJ2-7,-,TRBV6-5,-,TGTGCCAGCAGCGATGGCAGGGGCGGCGAGCAGTACTTC,CASSDGRGGEQYF
TRBJ1-2,TRBD1,TRBV19,few,TGTGCCATTACGTTGGGACAGGGTACTAACTATGGCTACACCTTC,CAITLGQGTNYGYTF
TRBJ1-2,TRBD1,TRBV30,-,TGTGCCTGCAACACAGGGGGATCCTATGGCTACACCTTC,CACNTGGSYGYTF
TRBJ2-1,-,TRBV19,-,TGTGCCAGTAGAACCACCAGGGGCATAAGCGATGAGCAGTTCTTC,CASRTTRGISDEQFF
TRBJ1-6,TRBD1,TRBV25-1,-,TGTGCCAGCAGCAGACAGGGAGCTAATTCACCCCTCCACTTT,CASSRQGANSPLHF
TRBJ1-1,-,TRBV25-1,few,TGTGCCAGCACCCCCCTGGACGGGAGACACACTGAAGCTTTCTTT,CASTPLDGRHTEAFF
TRBJ1-2,TRBD1,TRBV12-3/TRBV12-4,-,TGTGCCAGCAGCCGGGGGACAGCCTATGGCTACACCTTC,CASSRGTAYGYTF
TRBJ1-4,TRBD1,TRBV7-2,-,TGTGCCAGCAGCTTTACAGGGGGCGCTTATGAAAAACTGTTTTTT,CASSFTGGAYEKLFF
TRBJ1-5,-,TRBV28,-,TGTGCCAGCAATGAAGGCAGGGGCCATCAGCCCCAGCATTTT,CASNEGRGHQPQHF
TRBJ1-4,-,TRBV19,-,TGTGCCAGTAGTACAAATCGAGTTTGGGAAAAACTGTTTTTT,CASSTNRVWEKLFF
TRBJ1-6,-,TRBV7-2,-,TGTGCCAGCAGCCCCCCCGGGGGGCTCGTACTTTCACCCCTCCACTTT,CASSPPGGLVLSPLHF
TRBJ2-4,TRBD1,TRBV11-2,-,TGTGCCAGCAGCACCCGGACAGGGGGCGAAAGAGGAATTCAGTACTTC,CASSTRTGGERGIQYF
TRBJ1-2,TRBD1,TRBV27,-,TGTGCCAGCAGCCAGACAGGGGCCCATAACTATGGCTACACCTTC,CASSQTGAHNYGYTF
TRBJ1-2,-,TRBV3-1/TRBV3-2,-,TGTGCCAGCAGCCAAGAGGCCCGTCCCCCCTATGGCTACACCTTC,CASSQEARPPYGYTF
TRBJ2-7,TRBD2,TRBV5-5,-,TGTGCCAGCAGCTTGGGTACGGGGGGTAGGGTACGCGAGCAGTACTTC,CASSLGTGGRVREQYF
TRBJ2-7,TRBD1,TRBV28,-,TGTGCCAGCAGTCCAAGGGACAGCCTGGGGTACGAGCAGTACTTC,CASSPRDSLGYEQYF
TRBJ1-3,-,TRBV30,-,TGTGCCTGGAAAAGGGAGAGCTCTGGAAACACCATATATTTT,CAWKRESSGNTIYF
TRBJ2-7,TRBD1,TRBV27,-,TGTGCCAGCAGTAGACAGGGTGATATCTACGAGCAGTACTTC,CASSRQGDIYEQYF
TRBJ1-1,-,TRBV14,-,TGTGCCAGCAGCCTGGACAGACACACTGAAGCTTTCTTT,CASSLDRHTEAFF
TRBJ2-4,-,TRBV15,-,TGTGCCACCGGTGACCAACAGGCGGACATTCAGTACTTC,CATGDQQADIQYF
TRBJ1-5,-,TRBV11-2,-,TGTGCCAGCAGCTTTAGGCTTTGGCAGGCCAATCAGCCCCAGCATTTT,CASSFRLWQANQPQHF
TRBJ1-2,TRBD1,TRBV29-1,-,TGCAGCGCAGCATTACGCGGGACAGGGGACTATGGCTACACCTTC,CSAALRGTGDYGYTF
TRBJ2-7,TRBD2,TRBV2,-,TGTGCCAGCAGACAAGCGGGACGGACATTGGGTGAGCAGTACTTC,CASRQAGRTLGEQYF
TRBJ2-3,TRBD2,TRBV24-1,once,TGTGCCACCAGTGATCCACCGGGGGGGCCTCAAGGCACAGATACGCAGTATTTT,CATSDPPGGPQGTDTQYF
TRBJ1-4,-,TRBV12-3/TRBV12-4,-,TGTGCCAGCAGTTTAGGGACAGCAGAAAAACTGTTTTTT,CASSLGTAEKLFF
TRBJ2-5,-,TRBV7-6,many,TGTGCCAGCAGCTCCCTTCAAGAGACCCAGTACTTC,CASSSLQETQYF
TRBJ2-1,-,TRBV4-1,-,TGCGCCAGCAGCCAAGATAGCGTCGCGGGGTCATACAATGAGCAGTTCTTC,CASSQDSVAGSYNEQFF
TRBJ1-4,-,TRBV19,-,TGTGCCAGTAGTATTCGGTCCCCAGGGGCAACTAATGAAAAACTGTTTTTT,CASSIRSPGATNEKLFF
TRBJ2-2,-,TRBV12-3/TRBV12-4,-,TGTGCCAGCAGTTTCAGGGAAGAGCTGTTTTTT,CASSFREELFF
TRBJ1-1,-,TRBV18,-,TGTGCCAGCTCTTCCAATTTGAACACTGAAGCTTTCTTT,CASSSNLNTEAFF
TRBJ1-5,TRBD1,TRBV9,-,TGTGCCAGCAGCGTATCGGGACAGGGGTTTCAGCCCCAGCATTTT,CASSVSGQGFQPQHF
TRBJ1-5,-,TRBV12-5,-,TGTGCTAGTGGCCCCTCTGGCAATCAGCCCCAGCATTTT,CASGPSGNQPQHF
TRBJ1-1,-,TRBV18,few,TGTGCCAGCTCACTGGACATAATGAACACTGAAGCTTTCTTT,CASSLDIMNTEAFF
TRBJ1-1,-,TRBV4-1,-,TGCGCCAGCAGCCAAGAGGGACAACTCTCGAACACTGAAGCTTTCTTT,CASSQEGQLSNTEAFF